This T cell receptor (beta chain) was retrieved from a study of long-term antiretroviral therapy in people with HIV. The CDR3 loop spans 13 amino acids. Germline V lookup: CDR1 MNHEY, CDR2 SMNVEV (reference sequence). The ends were cut back, 5 bases at V and 2 bases at J, with 7 bases in the middle. Runs used v3.0 of the immunoSEQ assay and were done at survey level. The method was immunoSEQ multiplex PCR; TCRdb's version includes in-frame clones alone and lacks a portion of them. Among around 21,000 clones listed, 75% to 95% were seen once. Material: unsorted PBMCs, obtained approximately 4.5 years before starting antiretroviral therapy. V is TRBV27 and J is TRBJ1-3, with D unclear. This sequence originates from a woman in her twenties or thirties with HIV. CDR3 loop: CASSTGAGNTIYF. The CDR3 nucleotides read TGTGCCAGCAGTACCGGGGCTGGAAACACCATATATTTT.